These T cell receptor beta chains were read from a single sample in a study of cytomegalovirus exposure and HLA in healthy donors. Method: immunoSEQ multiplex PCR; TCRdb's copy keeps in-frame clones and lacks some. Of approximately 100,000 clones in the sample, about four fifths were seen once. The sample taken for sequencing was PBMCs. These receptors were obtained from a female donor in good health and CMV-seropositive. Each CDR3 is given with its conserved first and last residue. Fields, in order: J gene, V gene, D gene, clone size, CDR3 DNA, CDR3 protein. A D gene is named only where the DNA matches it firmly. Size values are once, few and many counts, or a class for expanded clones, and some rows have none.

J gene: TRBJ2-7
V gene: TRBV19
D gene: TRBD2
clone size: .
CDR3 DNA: TGTGCCAGTAGTCGGGACCGGGGGGCCTACGAGCAGTACTTC
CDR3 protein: CASSRDRGAYEQYF

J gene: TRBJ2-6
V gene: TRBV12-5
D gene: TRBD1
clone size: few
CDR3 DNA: TGTGCTAGTGACAGGGACAGGGGGCCATTCAGCTCTGGGGCCAACGGCCTGACTTTC
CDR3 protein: CASDRDRGPFSSGANGLTF

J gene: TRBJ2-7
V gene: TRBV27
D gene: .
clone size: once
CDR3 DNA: TGTGCCAGCAGTTTCGGGTACGAGCAGTACTTC
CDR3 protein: CASSFGYEQYF

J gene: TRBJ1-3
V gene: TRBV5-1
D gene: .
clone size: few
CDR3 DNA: TGCGCCAGCAGCTTATCGGACTCCTTCTCTGGAAACACCATATATTTT
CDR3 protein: CASSLSDSFSGNTIYF

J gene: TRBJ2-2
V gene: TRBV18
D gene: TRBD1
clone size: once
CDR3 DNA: TGTGCCAGCTCCGACAGGGCCCAATCCCAGAACACCGGGGAGCTGTTTTTT
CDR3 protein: CASSDRAQSQNTGELFF

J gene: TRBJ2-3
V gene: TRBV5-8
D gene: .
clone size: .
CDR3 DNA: TGTGCCAGCAGCTATGACAGGGATACGCAGTATTTT
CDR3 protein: CASSYDRDTQYF

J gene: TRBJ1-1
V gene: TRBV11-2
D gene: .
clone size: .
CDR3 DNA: TGTGCCAGCAGCTTAGAGGCGGTTTCTGAAGCTTTCTTT
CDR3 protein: CASSLEAVSEAFF

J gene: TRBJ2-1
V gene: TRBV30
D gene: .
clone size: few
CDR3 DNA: TGTGCCTGGAGTGTACCTGTACTAGCAGTAAGCAATGAGCAGTTCTTC
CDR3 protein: CAWSVPVLAVSNEQFF

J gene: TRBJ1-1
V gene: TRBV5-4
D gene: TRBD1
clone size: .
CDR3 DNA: TGTGCCAGCAGCATCGGACAGGGGGCAAACACTGAAGCTTTCTTT
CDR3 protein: CASSIGQGANTEAFF

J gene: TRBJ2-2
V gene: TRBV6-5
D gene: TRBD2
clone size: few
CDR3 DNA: TGTGCCAGCAGTCAGACTAGCGGGGGGGCCGCGGAGCTGTTTTTT
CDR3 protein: CASSQTSGGAAELFF

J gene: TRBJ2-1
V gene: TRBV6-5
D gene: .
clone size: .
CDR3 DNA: TGTGCCAGCAAAACGACGGGATCCTACGGTGAGCAGTTCTTC
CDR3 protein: CASKTTGSYGEQFF

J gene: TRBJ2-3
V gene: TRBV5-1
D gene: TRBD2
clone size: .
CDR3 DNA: TGCGCCAGCAGCCTCGGGACTAGCAGAGGCACAGATACGCAGTATTTT
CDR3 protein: CASSLGTSRGTDTQYF

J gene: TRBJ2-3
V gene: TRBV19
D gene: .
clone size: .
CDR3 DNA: TGTGCCAGTACCGGTGCGCCAGATACGCAGTATTTT
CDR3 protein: CASTGAPDTQYF

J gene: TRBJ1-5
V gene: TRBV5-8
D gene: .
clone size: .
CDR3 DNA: TGTGCCAGCAGCCTGGGGAGCAGAAACAATCAGCCCCAGCATTTT
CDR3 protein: CASSLGSRNNQPQHF

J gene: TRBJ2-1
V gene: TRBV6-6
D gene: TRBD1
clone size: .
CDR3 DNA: TGTGCCAGCAGCCCGATGGGGACAGCCTCCTTTAATGAGCAGTTCTTC
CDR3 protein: CASSPMGTASFNEQFF

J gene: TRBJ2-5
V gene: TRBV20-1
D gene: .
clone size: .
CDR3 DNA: TGCAGTCCCGGCCAAGAGACCCAGTACTTC
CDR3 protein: CSPGQETQYF

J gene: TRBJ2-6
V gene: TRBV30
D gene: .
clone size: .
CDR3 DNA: TGTGCCTGGAGTGGTGGCTCTGGGGCCAACGGCCTGACTTTC
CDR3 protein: CAWSGGSGANGLTF

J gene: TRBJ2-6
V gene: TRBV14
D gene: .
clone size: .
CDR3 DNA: TGTGCCAGCAGCCAAGGCGGGACAGCCTTCTCTGGGGCCAACGTCCTGACTTTT
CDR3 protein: CASSQGGTAFSGANVLTF

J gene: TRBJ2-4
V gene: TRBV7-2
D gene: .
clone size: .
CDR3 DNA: TGTGCCAGCAGCTTAGTTACCTCCGGACTAGCCAAAAACATTCAGTACTTC
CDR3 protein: CASSLVTSGLAKNIQYF

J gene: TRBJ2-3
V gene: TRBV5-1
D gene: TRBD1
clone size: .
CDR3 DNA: TGCGCCAGCAGCTCCACCGGGACAGGGTCTACAGATACGCAGTATTTT
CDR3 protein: CASSSTGTGSTDTQYF

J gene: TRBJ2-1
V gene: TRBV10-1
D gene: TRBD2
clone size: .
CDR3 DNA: TGCGCCAGCAGCAGGAAGCGGGGCGATGAGCAGTTCTTC
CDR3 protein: CASSRKRGDEQFF

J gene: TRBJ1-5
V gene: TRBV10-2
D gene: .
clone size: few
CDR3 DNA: TGCGCCAGCAGCCTATCAACCTCAGGGGCCGTGGGCAATCAGCCCCAGCATTTT
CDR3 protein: CASSLSTSGAVGNQPQHF

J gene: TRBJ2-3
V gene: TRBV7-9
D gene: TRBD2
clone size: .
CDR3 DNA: TGTGCCAGCAGCGGCCCAGGGACTAGCGTCACAGATACGCAGTATTTT
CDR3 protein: CASSGPGTSVTDTQYF

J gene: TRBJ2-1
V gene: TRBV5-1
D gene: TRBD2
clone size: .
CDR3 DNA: TGCGCCAGCAGCCACGGACTAGCGGGAGGCGACAATGAGCAGTTCTTC
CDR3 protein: CASSHGLAGGDNEQFF

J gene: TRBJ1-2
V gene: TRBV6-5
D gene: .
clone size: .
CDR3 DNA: TGTGCCAGTAGCCTCGACAGACTCAATGGCTACACCTTC
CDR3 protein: CASSLDRLNGYTF

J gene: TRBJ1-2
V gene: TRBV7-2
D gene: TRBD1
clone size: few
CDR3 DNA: TGTGCCAGCAGCGCGGACAGGACTACTTATGGCTACACCTTC
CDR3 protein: CASSADRTTYGYTF

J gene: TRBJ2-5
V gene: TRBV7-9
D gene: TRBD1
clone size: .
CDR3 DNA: TGTTCCAGCAGCCTTGGGGGGACAGGGGAGTCGGAGACCCAGTACTTC
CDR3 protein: CSSSLGGTGESETQYF

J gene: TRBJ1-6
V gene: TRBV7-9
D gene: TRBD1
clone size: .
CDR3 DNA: TGTTCCAGCAGGGACAGGGAAGGGCCCCTCCACTTT
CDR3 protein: CSSRDREGPLHF

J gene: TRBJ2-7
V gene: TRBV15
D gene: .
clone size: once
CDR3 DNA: TGTGCCACCAGCACAGAGGTTGCAGACACGAGCTCCTACGAGCAGTACTTC
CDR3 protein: CATSTEVADTSSYEQYF

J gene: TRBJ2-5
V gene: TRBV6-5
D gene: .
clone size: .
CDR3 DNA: TGTGCCAGCAGCCGGACAGTTCAAGAGACCCAGTACTTC
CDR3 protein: CASSRTVQETQYF

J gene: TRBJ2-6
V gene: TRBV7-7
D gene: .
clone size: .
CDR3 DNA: TGTGCCAGCAGCCCCAGGGGGGCTGGGGCCAACGTCCTGACTTTC
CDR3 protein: CASSPRGAGANVLTF

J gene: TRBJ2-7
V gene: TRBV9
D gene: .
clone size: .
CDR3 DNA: TGTGCCAGCAGCGTAGGGTGGGGCAACCCGGTCTACGAGCAGTACTTC
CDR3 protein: CASSVGWGNPVYEQYF

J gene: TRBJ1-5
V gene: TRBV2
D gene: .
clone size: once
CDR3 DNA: TGTGCCAGCAAGACAGATAGCAATCAGCCCCAGCATTTT
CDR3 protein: CASKTDSNQPQHF

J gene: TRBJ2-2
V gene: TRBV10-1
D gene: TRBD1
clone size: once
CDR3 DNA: TGCGCCAGCAGTGGCGGACAGGGCGGCATCGAGCTGTTTTTT
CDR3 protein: CASSGGQGGIELFF

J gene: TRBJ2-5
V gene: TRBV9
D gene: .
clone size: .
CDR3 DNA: TGTGCCAGCAGCGTAGCTGGCACCTCAGAGACCCAGTACTTC
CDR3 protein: CASSVAGTSETQYF

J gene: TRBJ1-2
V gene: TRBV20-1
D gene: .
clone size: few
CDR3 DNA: TGCAGTGCTAGCAATCGAGGCGGCTACACCTTC
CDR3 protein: CSASNRGGYTF

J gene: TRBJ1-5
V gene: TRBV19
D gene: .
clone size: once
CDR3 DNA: TGTGCCAGTAGTATGGGGGGGACGGTTAGCAATCAGCCCCAGCATTTT
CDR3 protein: CASSMGGTVSNQPQHF

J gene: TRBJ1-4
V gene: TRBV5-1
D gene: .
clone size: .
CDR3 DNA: TGCGCCAGCAGCTTGGCCCCACAGGGCACTAATGAAAAACTGTTTTTT
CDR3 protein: CASSLAPQGTNEKLFF

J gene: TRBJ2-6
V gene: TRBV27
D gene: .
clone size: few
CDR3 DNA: TGTGCCAGCAGTTTGCAGGTCAGAACCTCTGGGGCCAACGTCCTGACTTTC
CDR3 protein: CASSLQVRTSGANVLTF

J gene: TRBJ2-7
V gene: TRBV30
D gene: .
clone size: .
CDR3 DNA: TGTGCCTGGGGTCAGACCCCGAGGAACTTC
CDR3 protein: CAWGQTPRNF

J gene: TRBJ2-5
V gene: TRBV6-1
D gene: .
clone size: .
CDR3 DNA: TGTGCCAGCAGTGACTCCAGGGGTTACAAGACCCAGTACTTC
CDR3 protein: CASSDSRGYKTQYF

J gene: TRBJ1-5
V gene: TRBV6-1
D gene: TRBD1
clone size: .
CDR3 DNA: TGTGCCAGCAGTGAATACCGGGACAGCAGGAATCAGCCCCAGCATTTT
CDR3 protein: CASSEYRDSRNQPQHF

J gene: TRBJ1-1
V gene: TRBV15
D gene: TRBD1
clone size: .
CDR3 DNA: TGTGCCACCAGCAGAGAGGGGACAGAAAAGGTTGTACTTGGAGCTTTCTTT
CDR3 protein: CATSREGTEKVVLGAFF

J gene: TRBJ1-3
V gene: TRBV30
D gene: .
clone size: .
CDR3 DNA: TGTGCCTGGAGTGAACTCTCTGGAAACACCATATATTTT
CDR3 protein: CAWSELSGNTIYF

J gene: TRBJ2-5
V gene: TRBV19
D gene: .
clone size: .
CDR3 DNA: TGTGCCAGTAGCGGGAGTCGACAAGAGACCCAGTACTTC
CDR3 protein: CASSGSRQETQYF

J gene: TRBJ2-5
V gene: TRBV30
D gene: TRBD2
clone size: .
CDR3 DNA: TGTGCCTGGAGCAGCGGGGGTACGGAAGTAAAAGAGACCCAGTACTTC
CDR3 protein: CAWSSGGTEVKETQYF

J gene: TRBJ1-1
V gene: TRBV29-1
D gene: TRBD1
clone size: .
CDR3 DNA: TGCAGCGTTGACCCCCCCCGGACAGGACCTCGGCCAGCTTTCTTT
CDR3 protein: CSVDPPRTGPRPAFF

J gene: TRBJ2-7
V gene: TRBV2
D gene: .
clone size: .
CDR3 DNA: TGTGCCAGCAGCACAACAGGGATCTACGAGCAGTACTTC
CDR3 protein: CASSTTGIYEQYF

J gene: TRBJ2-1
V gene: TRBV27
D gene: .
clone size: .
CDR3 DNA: TGTGCCAGCAGTTTATACACTAGCCCCAATGAGCAGTTCTTC
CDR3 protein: CASSLYTSPNEQFF

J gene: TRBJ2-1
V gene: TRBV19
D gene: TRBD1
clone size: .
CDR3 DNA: TGTGCCAGTAGACCCCAGGACAGGGTGAGAGGTGAGCAGTTCTTC
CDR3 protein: CASRPQDRVRGEQFF

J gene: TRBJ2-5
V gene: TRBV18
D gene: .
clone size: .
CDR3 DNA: TGTGCCAGCTCACCCTCCGGAGAGACCCAGTACTTC
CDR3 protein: CASSPSGETQYF

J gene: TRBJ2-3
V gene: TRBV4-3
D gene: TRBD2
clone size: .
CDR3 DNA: TGCGCCAGCAGCCAAGACGGCGGGGGGGCCATCAGAGATACGCAGTATTTT
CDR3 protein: CASSQDGGGAIRDTQYF

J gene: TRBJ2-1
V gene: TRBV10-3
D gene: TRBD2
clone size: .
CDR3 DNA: TGTGCCACCGGGACTAGCGGGACGTTTGACAATGAGCAGTTCTTC
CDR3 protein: CATGTSGTFDNEQFF

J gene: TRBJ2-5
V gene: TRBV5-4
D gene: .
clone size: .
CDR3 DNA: TGTGCCAGCAGCTTGGTAGGGGGAGGGGGGCAAGAGACCCAGTACTTC
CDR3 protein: CASSLVGGGGQETQYF

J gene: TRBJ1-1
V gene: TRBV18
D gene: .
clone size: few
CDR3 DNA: TGTGCCAGCTCACCACTACAGGGAGCTGAAGCTTTCTTT
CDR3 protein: CASSPLQGAEAFF

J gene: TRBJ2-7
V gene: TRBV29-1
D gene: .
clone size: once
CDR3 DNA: TGCAGCGTTGAAGCCCCAGAGGGAGGACGCTACGAGCAGTACTTC
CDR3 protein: CSVEAPEGGRYEQYF

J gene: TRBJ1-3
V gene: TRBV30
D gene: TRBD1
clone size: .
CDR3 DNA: TGTGCCTGGAGTGTAGACGTCAGGGGGCCTGGAAACACCATATATTTT
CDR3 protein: CAWSVDVRGPGNTIYF

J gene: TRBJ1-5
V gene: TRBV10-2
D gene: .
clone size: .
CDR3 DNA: TGCGCCAGCAGTGAAGGGGGCAATCAGCCCCAGCATTTT
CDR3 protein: CASSEGGNQPQHF

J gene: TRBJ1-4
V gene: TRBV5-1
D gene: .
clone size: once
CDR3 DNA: TGCGCCAGCAGCTTGGGGGCAGTTGCAACTAATGAAAAACTGTTTTTT
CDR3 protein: CASSLGAVATNEKLFF

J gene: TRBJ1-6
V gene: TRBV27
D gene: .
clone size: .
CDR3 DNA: TGTGCCAGCAACACGGGGAGCTCCTATAATTCACCCCTCCACTTT
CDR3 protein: CASNTGSSYNSPLHF